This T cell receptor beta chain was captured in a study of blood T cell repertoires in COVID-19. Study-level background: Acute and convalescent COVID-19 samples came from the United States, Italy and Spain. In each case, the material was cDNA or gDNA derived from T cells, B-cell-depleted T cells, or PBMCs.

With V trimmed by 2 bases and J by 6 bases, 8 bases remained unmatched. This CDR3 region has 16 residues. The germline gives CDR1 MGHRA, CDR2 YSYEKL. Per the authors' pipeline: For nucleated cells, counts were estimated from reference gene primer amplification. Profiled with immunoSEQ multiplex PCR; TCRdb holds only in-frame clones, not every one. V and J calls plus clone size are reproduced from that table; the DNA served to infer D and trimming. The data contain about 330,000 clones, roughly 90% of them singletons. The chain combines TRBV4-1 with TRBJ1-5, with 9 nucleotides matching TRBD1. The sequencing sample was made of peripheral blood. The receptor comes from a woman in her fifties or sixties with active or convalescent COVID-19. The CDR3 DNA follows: TGCGCCAGCAGCCAACTGGGACAGGGAGGAGGTCAGCCCCAGCATTTT. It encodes CASSQLGQGGGQPQHF.